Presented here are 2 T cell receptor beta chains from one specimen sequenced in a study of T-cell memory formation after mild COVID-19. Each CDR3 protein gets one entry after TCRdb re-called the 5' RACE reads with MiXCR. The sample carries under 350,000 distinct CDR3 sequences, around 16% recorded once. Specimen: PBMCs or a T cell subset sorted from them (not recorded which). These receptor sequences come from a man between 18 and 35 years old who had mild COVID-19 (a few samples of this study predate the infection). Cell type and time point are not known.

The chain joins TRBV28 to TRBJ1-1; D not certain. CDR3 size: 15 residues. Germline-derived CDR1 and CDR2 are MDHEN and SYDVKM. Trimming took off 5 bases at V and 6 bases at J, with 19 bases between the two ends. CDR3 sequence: CASSPAGRFRPEAFF. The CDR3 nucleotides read TGTGCCAGCAGTCCGGCGGGCAGGTTCCGGCCTGAAGCTTTCTTT.

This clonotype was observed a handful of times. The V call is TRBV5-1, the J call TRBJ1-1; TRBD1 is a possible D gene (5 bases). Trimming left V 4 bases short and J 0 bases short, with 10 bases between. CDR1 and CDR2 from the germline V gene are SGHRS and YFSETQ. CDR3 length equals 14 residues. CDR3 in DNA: TGCGCCAGCAGCCGGGACGGCATGAACACTGAAGCTTTCTTT. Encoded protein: CASSRDGMNTEAFF.